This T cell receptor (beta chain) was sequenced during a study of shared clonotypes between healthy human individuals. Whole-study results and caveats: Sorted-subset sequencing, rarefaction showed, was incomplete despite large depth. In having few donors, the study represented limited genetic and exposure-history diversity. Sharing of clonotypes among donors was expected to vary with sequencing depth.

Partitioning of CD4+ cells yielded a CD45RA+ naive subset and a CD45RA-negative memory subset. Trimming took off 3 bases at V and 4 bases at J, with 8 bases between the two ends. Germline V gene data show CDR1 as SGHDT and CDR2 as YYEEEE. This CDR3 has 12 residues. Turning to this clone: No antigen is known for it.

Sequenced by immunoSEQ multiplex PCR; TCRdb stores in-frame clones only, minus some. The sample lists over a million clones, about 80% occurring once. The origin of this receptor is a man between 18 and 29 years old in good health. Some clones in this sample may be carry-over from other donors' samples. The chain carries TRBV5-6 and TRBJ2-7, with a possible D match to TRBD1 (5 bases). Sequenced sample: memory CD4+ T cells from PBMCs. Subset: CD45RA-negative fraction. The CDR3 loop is CASSWGAYEQYF. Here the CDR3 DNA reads TGTGCCAGCAGCTGGGGCGCGTACGAGCAGTACTTC.